The clone carrying this T cell receptor (beta chain) was recorded many times. This specimen belongs to a study of T cells in Graves' hyperthyroidism and ophthalmopathy. The CDR3 is made up of 15 amino acids. Unmatched junction bases numbered 10, after V lost 5 bases and J lost 5 bases. Germline values: CDR1 SGHVS, CDR2 FNYEAQ. Template material for amplifying TCR beta CDR3 regions consisted of RNA transcripts. HTBI primers were the set used in a first-round RT-PCR of the TCR CDR3. TCRdb reprocessed the multiplex PCR reads with MiXCR, giving one entry per CDR3 protein. The sample lists around 800,000 distinct CDR3 sequences; roughly 37% were seen once.

The chain links TRBV7-6 to TRBJ2-7; 9 bases line up with TRBD1. Sequencing input: blood. The source of this sequence is a young man with Graves' hyperthyroidism. The CDR3 sequence: CASSPDRGPHHEQYF. Written as DNA, the CDR3 is TGTGCCAGCAGCCCGGACAGGGGTCCGCACCACGAGCAGTACTTC.